The 23 T cell receptor beta chains presented below share a single source sample, sequenced in a study of early T cells in non-severe SARS-CoV-2 infection. TCRdb processed the 5' RACE reads anew with MiXCR; each CDR3 protein has one entry. The sample contains tens of thousands of distinct CDR3 sequences, 5.9% of which appear only once. Sequencing used whole blood. All receptors derive from an adult who was a healthcare worker with PCR-confirmed SARS-CoV-2 infection or an uninfected control (not recorded which).

This clonotype was counted ten times or more. V is TRBV7-3 and J is TRBJ1-3; 7 bases are shared with TRBD1. Looked up from germline, CDR1 is SGHTA and CDR2 is FQGTGA. The ends lost 5 bases at V and 4 bases at J; junction bases unmatched: 11. This CDR3 has 16 residues. CDR3 DNA: TGTGCCAGCAGCAGAAACGACAGGGCAGCCGGAAACACCATATATTTT. Encoded protein: CASSRNDRAAGNTIYF. Looking up the rest from reference TRBV7-3 and TRBJ1-3 gives the full variable domain: GAGVSQTPSNKVTEKGKYVELRCDPISGHTALYWYRQSLGQGPEFLIYFQGTGAADDSGLPNDRFFAVRPEGSVSTLKIQRTERGDSAVYLCASSRNDRAAGNTIYFGEGSWLTVV.

This clonotype was recorded at least ten times. The V call is TRBV4-1, the J call TRBJ2-1; D not certain. This CDR3 is 16 amino acids long. Trimming pared 1 base from V and 4 bases from J, leaving 14 bases between. Germline CDR1 MGHRA, CDR2 YSYEKL. The CDR3 reads CASSQGTKPSYNEQFF. The CDR3 region has the DNA TGCGCCAGCAGCCAAGGGACCAAACCTTCTTACAATGAGCAGTTCTTC.

This clonotype was observed many times. The chain couples TRBV7-3 to TRBJ2-1; TRBD2 aligns across 8 bases. Unmatched junction bases numbered 5, after V lost 2 bases and J lost 8 bases. The CDR3 totals 14 residues. Germline CDR1 reads SGHTA; CDR2 reads FQGTGA. The CDR3 DNA is TGTGCCAGCAGCTTACAAGCGGGAGAGGATGAGCAGTTCTTC. Translation gives CASSLQAGEDEQFF.

This clonotype was recorded many times. V usage is TRBV3-1 and J usage is TRBJ2-1; TRBD2 aligns across 8 bases. This CDR3 spans 13 amino acids. Germline-derived CDR1 and CDR2 are LGHDT and YNNKEL (reference sequence). After removal of 6 bases from V and 4 bases from J, the junction contained 2 bases not matched to a gene. The CDR3 DNA follows: TGTGCCAGCAGACTAGCGGCATACAATGAGCAGTTCTTC. It encodes CASRLAAYNEQFF.

This clonotype was found many times. This chain connects TRBV11-2 to TRBJ2-7; tentatively, D is TRBD2 (6 bases). CDR1 is SGHAT, CDR2 FQNNGV, per germline. Trimming removed 1 base from V and 2 bases from J, with 12 bases in between. The CDR3 consists of 15 residues. In DNA, the CDR3 is TGTGCCAGCAGCTTAGCGGGAGTATCTCCCTACGAGCAGTACTTC. Encoded protein: CASSLAGVSPYEQYF.

This clonotype was seen at least ten times. The chain uses TRBV12-3 or TRBV12-4 and TRBJ2-1; D unclear. The CDR3 runs to 11 residues. V was trimmed by 4 bases and J by 10 bases, leaving 8 bases between them. In DNA form, the CDR3 reads TGTGCCAGCAGTTATATAAAGGAGCAGTTCTTC. Translation gives CASSYIKEQFF.

This clonotype was picked up many times. This sequence joins TRBV20-1 and TRBJ2-1; 9 bases fit TRBD2. The CDR3 covers 14 residues. V was pared by 5 bases and J by 6 bases, with 8 bases of the junction left unmatched. CDR1 and CDR2 (germline): DFQATT, SNEGSKA (reference sequence). The CDR3 DNA reads as TGCAGTGCTCTTCTAGCGGGATACTCCAATGAGCAGTTCTTC. This sequence encodes CSALLAGYSNEQFF.

This clonotype was recorded many times. The V call is TRBV10-3, the J call TRBJ2-3, with D unresolved. The CDR3 extends over 15 amino acids. Between the trimmed V and J ends, which lost 2 bases and 5 bases, there was a span of 14 bases. In germline, CDR1 is ENHRY, CDR2 SYGVKD. The CDR3 bases are TGTGCCATCAGTGAGCCGGGCAGGTCGGTAGATACGCAGTATTTT. It is translated as CAISEPGRSVDTQYF.

The table lists this clonotype with many counts. The chain recombines TRBV15 with TRBJ2-1; 11 bases line up with TRBD2. CDR3 length: 17 amino acids. The germline CDR1 and CDR2 sequences are LNHNV and YYDKDF (reference sequence). The ends lost 0 bases at V and 8 bases at J; junction bases unmatched: 9. CDR3 coding DNA: TGTGCCACCAGCAGAGAACGAACTAGCGGGAGTCTCGATGAGCAGTTCTTC. Translating gives CATSRERTSGSLDEQFF.

In regard to this clonotype: With a much larger clone just one base away, this may be a read error. This sequence joins TRBV29-1 and TRBJ2-7; TRBD2 matches 9 bases. The CDR3 runs 14 residues. The V and J ends lost 7 bases and 2 bases, in that order; junction bases with no gene match: 9. Looked up from germline, CDR1 is SQVTM and CDR2 is ANQGSEA. CDR3 residues: CSAWAGLATYEQYF. The CDR3 DNA is TGCAGCGCCTGGGCGGGACTAGCAACCTACGAGCAGTACTTC.

In this sample, this clonotype turned up many times. The chain joins TRBV9 to TRBJ2-1, with unresolved D. CDR1 is SGDLS, CDR2 YYNGEE, per germline. The germline V and J ends were trimmed by 3 bases and 7 bases, with 8 bases remaining between them. The CDR3 is made up of 12 amino acids. The CDR3 protein is CASSAPKNEQFF. The CDR3 coding sequence is TGTGCCAGCAGCGCCCCGAAGAATGAGCAGTTCTTC.

This clonotype was counted ten times or more. The rearrangement links TRBV11-2 to TRBJ2-3; no reliable D call. CDR1 and CDR2 from the germline V gene are SGHAT and FQNNGV. Trimming cost V 7 bases and J 0 bases, with 11 bases left between them. CDR3 length equals 14 residues. CDR3 nucleotide sequence: TGTGCCAGCATTTCGGGCGGAAGCACAGATACGCAGTATTTT. It is translated as CASISGGSTDTQYF.

This clonotype was seen ten or more times. The J gene is TRBJ2-3, the V gene TRBV5-4; 7 bases match TRBD2. Germline V gives CDR1 SGHNT, CDR2 YYREEE (reference sequence). V was clipped by 4 bases and J by 4 bases; unmatched bases: 12. This CDR3 is 16 amino acids long. The CDR3 DNA reads TGTGCCAGCAGCCCCTACGGGGCGGGAGAAGCAGATACGCAGTATTTT. Amino acids: CASSPYGAGEADTQYF. Variable domain in full (rest from reference TRBV5-4 and TRBJ2-3): ETGVTQSPTHLIKTRGQQVTLRCSSQSGHNTVSWYQQALGQGPQFIFQYYREEENGRGNFPPRFSGLQFPNYSSELNVNALELDDSALYLCASSPYGAGEADTQYFGPGTRLTVL.

This clonotype was observed many times. The chain links TRBV19 to TRBJ2-7; the D gene is possibly TRBD2 (5 bases). With 5 bases removed from V and 0 bases from J, the gap between germline ends came to 14 bases. CDR1 is LNHDA and CDR2 is SQIVND in the germline V gene (reference sequence). CDR3 size: 15 residues. The CDR3 region is CASSLGLASSYEQYF. The CDR3 DNA reads TGTGCCAGTAGTTTAGGACTGGCAAGCTCCTACGAGCAGTACTTC.

This clonotype was counted many times. The rearrangement links TRBV20-1 to TRBJ2-7, with D perhaps TRBD1 or TRBD2 (5 bases each). Germline V lookup: CDR1 DFQATT, CDR2 SNEGSKA (reference sequence). V lost 6 bases and J 3 bases, leaving 15 bases between the germline ends. There are 13 residues in the CDR3. DNA for the CDR3: TGCAGTGCAAATCCGGGACCCGACTACGAGCAGTACTTC. It is translated as CSANPGPDYEQYF.

This clonotype was detected ten times or more. The chain combines TRBV7-3 with TRBJ1-6, with D possibly matching TRBD1 (5 bases). Germline CDR1 SGHTA, CDR2 FQGTGA. Trimming left V 2 bases short and J 7 bases short, with 21 bases between. CDR3 length: 18 amino acids. The CDR3 bases are TGTGCCAGCAGCTTATCTGTCTCGGGGGGACGAACAAATTCACCCCTCCACTTT. It codes for CASSLSVSGGRTNSPLHF.

In its sample, this clonotype was seen many times. CDR3 DNA: TGTGCCAGCAGTCTAACGCGGCTAGCGGGATACAATGAGCAGTTCTTC. Translated, it gives CASSLTRLAGYNEQFF. The gene calls are TRBV7-8 and TRBJ2-1, with 9 bases lining up with TRBD2. The V segment lost 6 bases and the J segment 4 bases; nucleotides outside the gene matches: 10. Looked up from germline, CDR1 is SGHVS and CDR2 is FQNEAQ. The CDR3 sequence is 16 residues long.

This chain uses TRBV19 with TRBJ2-7; a weak D match, TRBD1 (6 bases). The V and J ends lost 3 bases and 7 bases respectively, with 13 bases between them. The CDR3 covers 13 residues. From germline, CDR1 is LNHDA and CDR2 SQIVND (reference sequence). The CDR3 DNA follows: TGTGCCAGTAGTATCAACAGGGTGGAGGAGCAGTACTTC. Its protein product is CASSINRVEEQYF.

This clonotype was counted at least ten times. The genes are TRBV12-3 or TRBV12-4 and TRBJ1-3, with 8 nucleotides matching TRBD1. This CDR3 comprises 14 residues. The ends lost 5 bases at V and 3 bases at J; junction bases unmatched: 3. CDR3 nucleotides: TGTGCCAGCAGTGACAGGGGTATTGGAAACACCATATATTTT. This codes for CASSDRGIGNTIYF.

In this sample, this clonotype turned up many times. This chain links TRBV20-1 with TRBJ2-1; TRBD2 might be the D (5 bases). This CDR3 has 10 residues. The germline CDR1 and CDR2 sequences are DFQATT and SNEGSKA (reference sequence). V was trimmed by 7 bases and J by 11 bases, leaving 12 bases between them. The CDR3 reads CSVSRGKQFF. The CDR3 DNA is TGCAGTGTTAGCCGGGGAAAGCAGTTCTTC.

This clonotype showed up just a few times. The chain joins TRBV20-1 to TRBJ1-2; D may be TRBD1 (5 bases). The ends were cut back, 0 bases at V and 14 bases at J, with 13 bases in the middle. This CDR3 has 11 residues. Looked up from germline, CDR1 is DFQATT and CDR2 is SNEGSKA (reference sequence). CDR3 loop: CSARDTGAETF. Here the CDR3 DNA reads TGCAGTGCTAGAGATACCGGGGCTGAAACCTTC.

The sample holds many counts of this clonotype. This chain uses TRBV4-1 with TRBJ2-5; D may be TRBD1 (6 bases). The V gene's germline CDR1 is MGHRA and CDR2 YSYEKL. The CDR3 consists of 14 residues. Between the trimmed V and J ends, which lost 0 bases and 2 bases, there was a span of 7 bases. The DNA of the CDR3 is TGCGCCAGCAGCCAAGAAGGACAGCAAGAGACCCAGTACTTC. As protein: CASSQEGQQETQYF.

There are many counts of this clonotype. The chain employs TRBV27 and TRBJ2-7; TRBD2 aligns across 7 bases. The ends lost 8 bases at V and 7 bases at J; junction bases unmatched: 17. The germline gives CDR1 MNHEY, CDR2 SMNVEV (reference sequence). CDR3 size: 15 residues. The CDR3 DNA reads as TGTGCCAGCGGGGGACGGCGGGAGAGATCGGGGGAGCAGTACTTC. This translates into CASGGRRERSGEQYF.